Shown below are 15 T cell receptor beta chains from a single sample sequenced in a study of blood T cell repertoires in COVID-19. Sequencing used immunoSEQ multiplex PCR; TCRdb keeps in-frame clones, though not all of them. The table has 150,000 to 200,000 clones, approximately 88% seen once. Source material: peripheral blood. These receptors originate from a woman of 80 years or more with active or convalescent COVID-19.

The gene calls are TRBV12-3 or TRBV12-4 and TRBJ1-1, with unresolved D. With 6 bases removed from V and 4 bases from J, the gap between germline ends came to 12 bases. The CDR3 extends over 13 amino acids. The CDR3 bases are TGTGCCAGCAGCAGACTTGTCATCACTGAAGCTTTCTTT. Encoded protein: CASSRLVITEAFF.

The V and J genes are TRBV5-6 and TRBJ2-5; D is possibly TRBD2 (6 bases). The V gene's germline CDR1 is SGHDT and CDR2 YYEEEE. V was clipped by 3 bases and J by 5 bases, with 14 bases between them. This CDR3 has 14 residues. Here the CDR3 reads CASSSPVSGETQYF. The CDR3 nucleotides are TGTGCCAGCAGCTCCCCGGTAAGCGGGGAGACCCAGTACTTC.

The chain combines TRBV4-1 with TRBJ2-1; 12 bases line up with TRBD2. The length of the CDR3 is 20 residues. Trimming removed 6 bases from V and 0 bases from J; junction bases left unmatched: 15. Germline loops: CDR1 MGHRA, CDR2 YSYEKL. CDR3 nucleotide sequence: TGCGCCAGCAGGGCAGCCCCCGGGACTAGCGGGTCTAGCTCCTACAATGAGCAGTTCTTC. Amino acid sequence: CASRAAPGTSGSSSYNEQFF.

The chain has TRBV2 and TRBJ1-3, with TRBD1 as a possible D gene (6 bases). V dropped 6 bases and J dropped 10 bases, with 16 bases sitting between them. Germline V CDR1 and CDR2: SNHLY, FYNNEI. This CDR3 spans 13 amino acids. CDR3 DNA sequence: TGTGCCAGCAGCCAGACAGGTTTTGGGACCATATATTTT. This gives the protein CASSQTGFGTIYF. Looking up the rest from reference TRBV2 and TRBJ1-3 gives the full variable domain: EPEVTQTPSHQVTQMGQEVILRCVPISNHLYFYWYRQILGQKVEFLVSFYNNEISEKSEIFDDQFSVERPDGSNFTLKIRSTKLEDSAMYFCASSQTGFGTIYFGEGSWLTVV.

With respect to this clone: Different DNA sequences within this sample yield the same CDR3. The chain recombines TRBV20-1 with TRBJ1-1; D is possibly TRBD1 (6 bases). V lost 1 base and J 11 bases, leaving 11 bases between the germline ends. The CDR3 contains 11 residues. The germline V gene has CDR1 DFQATT and CDR2 SNEGSKA (reference sequence). For the CDR3, the DNA is TGCAGTGCTAGAGCTCAGGGGAATGCTTTCTTT. It specifies CSARAQGNAFF.

The chain is built from TRBV23-1 and TRBJ1-1; weak D call: TRBD1 (6 bases). TRBV23-1 is annotated as an ORF whose role is uncertain. V was clipped by 0 bases and J by 2 bases, with 10 bases between them. The CDR3 totals 15 residues. The CDR3 loop is CASSQSEGGNTEAFF. In DNA, the CDR3 is TGCGCCAGCAGTCAATCGGAAGGGGGTAACACTGAAGCTTTCTTT.

The rearrangement joins TRBV6-5 to TRBJ1-1; TRBD1 aligns across 7 bases. Germline-derived CDR1 and CDR2 are MNHEY and SVGAGI. V trimming: 8 bases; J trimming: 1 base; junction bases outside the gene matches: 1. This CDR3 region has 12 residues. The CDR3 reads CASWDRNTEAFF. The CDR3, as DNA: TGTGCCAGCTGGGACAGGAACACTGAAGCTTTCTTT.

The sample holds one count of this clone. The chain carries TRBV27 and TRBJ2-3, with 8 positions matching TRBD1. Germline-derived CDR1 and CDR2 are MNHEY and SMNVEV (reference sequence). This CDR3 is 16 amino acids long. V dropped 6 bases and J dropped 5; count of bases not matched to a gene: 13. Here the CDR3 reads CASSLDLDRVEDTQYF. DNA of the CDR3: TGTGCCAGCAGCCTCGACCTGGACAGGGTCGAAGATACGCAGTATTTT.

This clone was observed a few times. The chain carries TRBV27 and TRBJ1-2, with 11 bases identical to TRBD1. J lost 7 bases, V lost 5 bases, and 9 bases had no gene match. The CDR3 runs 15 residues. Germline V gives CDR1 MNHEY, CDR2 SMNVEV (reference sequence). Here the CDR3 DNA reads TGTGCCAGCAGTCCCCTTGGACAGGGGGCGTCTGGCTACACCTTC. Its protein is CASSPLGQGASGYTF.

The V gene is TRBV10-3, the J gene TRBJ1-1; 7 bases line up with TRBD1. The CDR3 sequence is 13 residues long. V shed 6 bases, J shed 3 bases, and the junction held 4 bases outside the gene matches. Germline CDR1 ENHRY, CDR2 SYGVKD. CDR3 sequence reads: CAIRVTGDTEAFF. The CDR3 DNA sequence: TGTGCCATCAGAGTAACAGGGGACACTGAAGCTTTCTTT.

The rearrangement joins TRBV5-1 to TRBJ1-4, with D perhaps matching TRBD1 (6 bases). The germline V gene encodes CDR1 SGHRS and CDR2 YFSETQ. Trimming took 1 base from V and 8 from J, leaving 9 bases between them. The CDR3 spans 13 residues. The chain's CDR3 is CASSLYDREKLFF. Written as DNA, the CDR3 is TGCGCCAGCAGCTTGTATGACAGGGAAAAACTGTTTTTT.

This clone was seen only once. The V call is TRBV19, the J call TRBJ2-2; perhaps TRBD1 as D (6 bases). V lost 1 base, J lost 4 bases, and 7 bases lay in between. The germline V gene encodes CDR1 LNHDA and CDR2 SQIVND (reference sequence). This CDR3 contains 14 residues. For the CDR3, the DNA is TGTGCCAGTAGTATAGGAGGGGGCACCGGGGAGCTGTTTTTT. Protein product: CASSIGGGTGELFF. The full variable domain, completed using reference TRBV19 and TRBJ2-2, is DGGITQSPKYLFRKEGQNVTLSCEQNLNHDAMYWYRQDPGQGLRLIYYSQIVNDFQKGDIAEGYSVSREKKESFPLTVTSAQKNPTAFYLCASSIGGGTGELFFGEGSRLTVL.

V usage is TRBV11-2 and J usage is TRBJ2-5; the D gene is possibly TRBD1 (6 bases). Trimming left V 2 bases short and J 4 bases short, with 14 bases between. The germline CDR1 and CDR2 sequences are SGHAT and FQNNGV. This CDR3 spans 15 amino acids. DNA for the CDR3: TGTGCCAGCAGCTTATTCCAGGGGTTGAGAGAGACCCAGTACTTC. Its protein is CASSLFQGLRETQYF.

The sample holds one count of this clone. The CDR3 protein is CASSLALDRGATF. The CDR3 nucleotides are TGTGCCAGCAGCTTAGCTCTTGACAGGGGGGCCACCTTC. V and J are TRBV7-2 and TRBJ1-2; TRBD1 aligns across 9 bases. After removal of 0 bases from V and 13 bases from J, the junction contained 6 bases not matched to a gene. The CDR3 consists of 13 residues. Germline CDR1 reads SGHTA; CDR2 reads FQGNSA.

The V gene is TRBV6-2 or TRBV6-3, the J gene TRBJ1-5; TRBD1 matches at 7 bases. After removal of 5 bases from V and 4 bases from J, the junction contained 8 bases not matched to a gene. Per the germline V gene, CDR1 is MNHEY and CDR2 is SVGEGT. The CDR3 is made up of 15 amino acids. For the CDR3, the DNA is TGTGCCAGCAGTCCAGACAGGGATGTTAATCAGCCCCAGCATTTT. As protein: CASSPDRDVNQPQHF.